What follows is one T cell receptor (beta chain) and its context. This entry is derived from a study of CD8 T cells in Susac syndrome. The CDR3 length is 15 residues. CDR1 LNHDA and CDR2 SQIVND come from the germline V gene (reference sequence). Trimming at V came to 4 bases and at J to 7 bases, leaving 9 bases not matched to a gene. Random hexamers were used to reverse transcribe an amount of roughly 0.45 to 1 ug RNA. TCRdb re-called the immunoSEQ multiplex PCR reads through MiXCR, storing one row per CDR3 protein. The sample consists of under 200,000 distinct CDR3 sequences, about 95% of them appearing once.

This receptor was obtained from a human donor in good health. What was sequenced was CD4+ T cells from PBMCs. The rearrangement uses TRBV19 and TRBJ2-1, with 8 bases fitting TRBD1. Here the CDR3 reads CASSTRLQGVNEQFF. As DNA, the CDR3 is TGTGCCAGTAGTACCCGTTTACAGGGGGTGAATGAGCAGTTCTTC.